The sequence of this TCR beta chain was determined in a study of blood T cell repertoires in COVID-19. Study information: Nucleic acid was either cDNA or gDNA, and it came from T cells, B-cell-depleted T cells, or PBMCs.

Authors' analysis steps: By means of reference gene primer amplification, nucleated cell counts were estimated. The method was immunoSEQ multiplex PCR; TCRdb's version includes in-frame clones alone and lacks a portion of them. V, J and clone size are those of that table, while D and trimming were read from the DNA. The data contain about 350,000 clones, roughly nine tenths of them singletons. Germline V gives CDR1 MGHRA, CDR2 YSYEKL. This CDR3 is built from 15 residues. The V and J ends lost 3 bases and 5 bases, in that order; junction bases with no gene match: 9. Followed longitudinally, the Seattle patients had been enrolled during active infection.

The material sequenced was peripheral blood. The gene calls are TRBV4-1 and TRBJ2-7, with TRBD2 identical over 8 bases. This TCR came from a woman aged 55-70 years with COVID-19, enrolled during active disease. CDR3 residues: CASSHLGLAGDEQYF. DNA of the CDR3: TGCGCCAGCAGCCACCTTGGACTAGCTGGGGACGAGCAGTACTTC.